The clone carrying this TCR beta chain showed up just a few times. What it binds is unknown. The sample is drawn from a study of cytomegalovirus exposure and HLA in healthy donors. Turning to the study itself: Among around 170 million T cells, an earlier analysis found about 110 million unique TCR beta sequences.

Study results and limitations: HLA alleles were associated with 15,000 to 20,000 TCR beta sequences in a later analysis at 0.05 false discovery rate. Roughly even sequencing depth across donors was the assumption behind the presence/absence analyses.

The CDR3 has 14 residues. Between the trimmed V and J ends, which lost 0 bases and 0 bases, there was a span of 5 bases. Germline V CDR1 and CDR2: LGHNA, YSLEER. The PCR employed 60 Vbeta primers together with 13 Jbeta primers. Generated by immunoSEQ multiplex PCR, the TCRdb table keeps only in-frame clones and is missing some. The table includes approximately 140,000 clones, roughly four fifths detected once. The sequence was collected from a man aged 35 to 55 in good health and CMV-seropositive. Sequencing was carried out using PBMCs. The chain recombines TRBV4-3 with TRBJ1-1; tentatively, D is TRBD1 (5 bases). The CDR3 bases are TGCGCCAGCAGCCAAGAAGGGGTGAACACTGAAGCTTTCTTT. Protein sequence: CASSQEGVNTEAFF.